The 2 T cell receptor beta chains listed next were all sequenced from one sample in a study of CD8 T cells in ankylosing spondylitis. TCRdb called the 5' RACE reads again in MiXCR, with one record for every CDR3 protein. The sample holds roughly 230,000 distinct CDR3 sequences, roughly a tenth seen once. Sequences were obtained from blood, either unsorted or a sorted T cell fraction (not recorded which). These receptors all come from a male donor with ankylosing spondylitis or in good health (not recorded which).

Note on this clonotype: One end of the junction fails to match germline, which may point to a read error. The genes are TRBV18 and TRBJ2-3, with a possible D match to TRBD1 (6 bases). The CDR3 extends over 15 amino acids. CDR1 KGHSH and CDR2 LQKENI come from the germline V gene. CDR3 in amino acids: CASSSTGSPTDAQYF. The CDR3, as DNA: TGTGCCAGCTCCTCTACAGGGAGCCCCACAGATGCGCAGTATTTT. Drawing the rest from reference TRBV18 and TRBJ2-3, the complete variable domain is NAGVMQNPRHLVRRRGQEARLRCSPMKGHSHVYWYRQLPEEGLKFMVYLQKENIIDESGMPKERFSAEFPKEGPSILRIQQVVRGDSAAYFCASSSTGSPTDAQYFGPGTRLTVL.

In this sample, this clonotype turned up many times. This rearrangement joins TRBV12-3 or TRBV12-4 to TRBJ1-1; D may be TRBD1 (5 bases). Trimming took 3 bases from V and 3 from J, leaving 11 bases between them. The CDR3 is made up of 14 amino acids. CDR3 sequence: CASSLGHQYTEAFF. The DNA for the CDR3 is TGTGCCAGCAGTTTGGGGCATCAATACACTGAAGCTTTCTTT.